Below, 4 T cell receptor beta chains from the same sample are listed, as sequenced in a study of CD8 T cells in Susac syndrome. Random hexamers primed reverse transcription of about 0.5 to 1 ug RNA. In TCRdb, the immunoSEQ multiplex PCR reads were re-called with MiXCR into one record per CDR3 protein. The table lists some 190,000 distinct CDR3 sequences, about 95% of them singletons. Sequencing used CD4+ T cells from PBMCs. These receptor sequences come from a human donor in good health.

The chain recombines TRBV28 with TRBJ2-1, with 10 bases lining up with TRBD2. The length of the CDR3 is 15 residues. The trim removed 6 bases at V and 8 bases at J, leaving 10 bases unmatched. The germline gives CDR1 MDHEN, CDR2 SYDVKM. The CDR3 nucleotides read TGTGCCAGCAGCAACCTACTAGCGGGAAGGGATGAGCAGTTCTTC. Encoded protein: CASSNLLAGRDEQFF.

The gene calls are TRBV7-2 and TRBJ2-7; unclear D gene. The V gene's germline CDR1 is SGHTA and CDR2 FQGNSA. This CDR3 region has 12 residues. V was cut by 1 base and J by 3 bases, with 4 bases left in between. CDR3 in DNA: TGTGCCAGCAGCTTAGAGCGCTACGAGCAGTACTTC. It specifies CASSLERYEQYF. The entire variable domain, with the rest obtained from reference TRBV7-2 and TRBJ2-7, is as follows: GAGVSQSPSNKVTEKGKDVELRCDPISGHTALYWYRQSLGQGLEFLIYFQGNSAPDKSGLPSDRFSAERTGGSVSTLTIQRTQQEDSAVYLCASSLERYEQYFGPGTRLTVT.

The gene calls are TRBV3-1 and TRBJ2-3; D gene uncertain. The CDR3 covers 11 residues. The germline CDR1 and CDR2 sequences are LGHDT and YNNKEL (reference sequence). Trimming stripped 1 base from V and 10 bases from J, with 6 bases between. In DNA, the CDR3 is TGTGCCAGCAGCCAAGGGCTATCGCAGTATTTT. Amino acid sequence: CASSQGLSQYF.

This chain's CDR3 is CAWRGEPNTGELFF. DNA for the CDR3: TGTGCCTGGCGGGGGGAACCTAACACCGGGGAGCTGTTTTTT. The rearrangement links TRBV30 to TRBJ2-2; 7 nucleotides agree with TRBD2. The CDR3 runs 14 residues. After removal of 5 bases from V and 2 bases from J, the junction contained 5 bases not matched to a gene. Germline V gives CDR1 GTSNPN, CDR2 SVGIG (reference sequence). The full variable domain, rest sourced from reference TRBV30 and TRBJ2-2, is SQTIHQWPATLVQPVGSPLSLECTVEGTSNPNLYWYRQAAGRGLQLLFYSVGIGQISSEVPQNLSASRPQDRQFILSSKKLLLSDSGFYLCAWRGEPNTGELFFGEGSRLTVL.